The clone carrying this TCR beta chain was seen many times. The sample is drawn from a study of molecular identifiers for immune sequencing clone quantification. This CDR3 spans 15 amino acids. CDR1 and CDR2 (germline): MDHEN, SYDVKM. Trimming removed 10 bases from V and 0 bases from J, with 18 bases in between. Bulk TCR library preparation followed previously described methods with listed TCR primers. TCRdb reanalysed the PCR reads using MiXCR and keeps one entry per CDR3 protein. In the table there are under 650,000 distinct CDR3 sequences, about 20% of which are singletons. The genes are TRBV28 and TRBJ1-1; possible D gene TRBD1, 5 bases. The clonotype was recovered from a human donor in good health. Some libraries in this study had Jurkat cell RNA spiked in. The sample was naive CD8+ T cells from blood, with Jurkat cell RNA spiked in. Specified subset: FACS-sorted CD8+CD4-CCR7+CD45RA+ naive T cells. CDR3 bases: TGTGCCATCCGGGACGTAACACTTATGAACACTGAAGCTTTCTTT. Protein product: CAIRDVTLMNTEAFF.